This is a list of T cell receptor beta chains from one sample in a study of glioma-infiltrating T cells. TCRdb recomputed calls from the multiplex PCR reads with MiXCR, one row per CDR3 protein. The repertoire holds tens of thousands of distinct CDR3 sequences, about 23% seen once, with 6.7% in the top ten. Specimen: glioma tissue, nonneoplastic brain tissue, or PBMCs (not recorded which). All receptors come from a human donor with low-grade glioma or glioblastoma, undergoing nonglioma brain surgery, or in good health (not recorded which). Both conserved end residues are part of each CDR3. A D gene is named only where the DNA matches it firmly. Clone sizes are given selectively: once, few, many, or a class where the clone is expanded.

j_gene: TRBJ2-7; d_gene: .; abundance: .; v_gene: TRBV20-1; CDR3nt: TGCAGTGCTAAGAAAGGCGGAGGGGGGGTCTACGAGCAGTACTTC; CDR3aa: CSAKKGGGGVYEQYF
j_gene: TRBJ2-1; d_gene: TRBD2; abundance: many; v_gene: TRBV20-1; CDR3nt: TGCAGTGCTAGAGATCGGCTAGCGGGCTACAATGAGCAGTTCTTC; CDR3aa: CSARDRLAGYNEQFF
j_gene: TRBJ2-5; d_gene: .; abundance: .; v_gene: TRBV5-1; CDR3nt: TGCGCCAGCAGCTTGGATCCATCGCAAGAGACCCAGTACTTC; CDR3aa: CASSLDPSQETQYF
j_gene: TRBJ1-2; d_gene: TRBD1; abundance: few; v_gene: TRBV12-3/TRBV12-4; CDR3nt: TGTGCCAGCAGTCCAGGGGGGACAGGGGTTAACTATGGCTACACCTTC; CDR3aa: CASSPGGTGVNYGYTF
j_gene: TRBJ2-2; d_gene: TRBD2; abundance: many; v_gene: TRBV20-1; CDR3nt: TGCAGTGCTAGTGGTTGGGGGGGCACCGGGGAGCTGTTTTTT; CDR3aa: CSASGWGGTGELFF
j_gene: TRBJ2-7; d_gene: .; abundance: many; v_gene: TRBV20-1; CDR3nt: TGCAGTGCTAGAGATGAGGGGGGGATCCACGAGCAGTACTTC; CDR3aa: CSARDEGGIHEQYF
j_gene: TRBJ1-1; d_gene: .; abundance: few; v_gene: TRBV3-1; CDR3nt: TGTGCCAGCAGCCAAGAAGGCCAGACGAACACTGAAGCTTTCTTT; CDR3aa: CASSQEGQTNTEAFF
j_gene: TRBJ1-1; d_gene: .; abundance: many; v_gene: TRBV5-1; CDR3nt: TGCGCCAGCGGTTTTGGGGGGACTGAAGCTTTCTTT; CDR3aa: CASGFGGTEAFF
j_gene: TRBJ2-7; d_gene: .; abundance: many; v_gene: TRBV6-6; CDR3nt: TGTGCCAGCAGTTACTCGACTGGGAGACACGAGCAGTACTTC; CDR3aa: CASSYSTGRHEQYF
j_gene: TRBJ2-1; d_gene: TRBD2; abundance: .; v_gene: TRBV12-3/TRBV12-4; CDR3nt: TGTGCCAGCAGTGTTGGACTAGCGGGGGAGCAGTTCTTC; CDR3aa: CASSVGLAGEQFF
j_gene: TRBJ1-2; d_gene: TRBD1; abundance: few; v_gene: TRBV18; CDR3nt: TGTGCCAGCTCACCACCCCGGCAGGGGGCATCTAACTATGGCTACACCTTC; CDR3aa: CASSPPRQGASNYGYTF
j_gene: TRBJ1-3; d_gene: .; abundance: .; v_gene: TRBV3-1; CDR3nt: TGTGCCAGCAGTAGAAGTGCGTCTAGAAACACCATATATTTT; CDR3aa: CASSRSASRNTIYF
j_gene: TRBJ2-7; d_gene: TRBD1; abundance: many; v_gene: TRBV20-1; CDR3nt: TGCAGTGCTAGAGCCCCGACAGGGGGCGGGTACGAGCAGTACTTC; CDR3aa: CSARAPTGGGYEQYF
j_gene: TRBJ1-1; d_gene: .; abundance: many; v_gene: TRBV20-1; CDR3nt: TGCCTCACTACACCGGAGAACACTGAAGCTTTCTTT; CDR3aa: CLTTPENTEAFF
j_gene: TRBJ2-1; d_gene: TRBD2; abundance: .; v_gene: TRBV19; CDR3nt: TGTGCCAGTAGTGATGCGGGACTACAGAGAGAACAGTTCTTC; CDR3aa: CASSDAGLQREQFF
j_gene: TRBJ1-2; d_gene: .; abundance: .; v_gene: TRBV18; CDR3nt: TGTGCCAGCTCACCGGTACAGGAGGATGGCGACACCTTC; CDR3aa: CASSPVQEDGDTF
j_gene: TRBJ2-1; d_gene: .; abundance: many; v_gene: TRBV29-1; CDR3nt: TGCAGCGCCAGGACGGAGTATGAGCAGTTCTTC; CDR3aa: CSARTEYEQFF
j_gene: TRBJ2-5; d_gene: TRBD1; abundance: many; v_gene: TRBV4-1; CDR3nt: TGCGCCAGCCGCCGACAGGGCGAAGAGACCCAGTACTTC; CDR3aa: CASRRQGEETQYF
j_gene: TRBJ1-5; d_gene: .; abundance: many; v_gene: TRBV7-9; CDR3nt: TGTGCCAGCAGCACCGGCAATCAGCCCCAGCATTTT; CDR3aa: CASSTGNQPQHF
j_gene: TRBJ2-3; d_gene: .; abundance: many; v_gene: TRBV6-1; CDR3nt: TGTGCCAGCAGTGAACAGCCGGGGGCCCCCACAGATACGCAGTATTTT; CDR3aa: CASSEQPGAPTDTQYF
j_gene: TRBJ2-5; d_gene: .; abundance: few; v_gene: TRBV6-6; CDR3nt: TGTGCCAGCAGTTACGAGGGAGCCGCTTCGGAGACCCAGTACTTC; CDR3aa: CASSYEGAASETQYF
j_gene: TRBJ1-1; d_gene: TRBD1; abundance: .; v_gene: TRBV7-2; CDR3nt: TGTGCCAGCAGCAACCCGGGACAGTTAAACACTGAAGCTTTCTTT; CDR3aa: CASSNPGQLNTEAFF
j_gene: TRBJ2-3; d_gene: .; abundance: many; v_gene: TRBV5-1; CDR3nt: TGCGCCAGCATGGGGCTCACAGATACGCAGTATTTT; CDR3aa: CASMGLTDTQYF
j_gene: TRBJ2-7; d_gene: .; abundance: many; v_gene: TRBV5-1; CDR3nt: TGCGCCAGCAGCTTGCCAGCCCCGAGTGAGCAGTACTTC; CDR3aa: CASSLPAPSEQYF
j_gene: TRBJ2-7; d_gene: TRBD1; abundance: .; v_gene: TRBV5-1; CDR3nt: TGCGCCAGCAGCTCCAGGACAGGGGGCGCCTCTGGCGAGCAGTACTTC; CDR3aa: CASSSRTGGASGEQYF
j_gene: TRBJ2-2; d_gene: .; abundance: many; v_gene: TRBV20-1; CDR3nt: TGCAGTGTCGACAGCCCGAACACCGGGGAGCTGTTTTTT; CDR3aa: CSVDSPNTGELFF
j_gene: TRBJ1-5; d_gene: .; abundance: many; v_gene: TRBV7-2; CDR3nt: TGTGCCAGCAGCCTACAACCAGGGGTTGGCAATCAGCCCCAGCATTTT; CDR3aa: CASSLQPGVGNQPQHF
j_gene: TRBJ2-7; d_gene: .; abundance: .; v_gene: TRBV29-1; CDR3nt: TGCAGCGTTGAAGCCAGACGCGAGCAGTACTTC; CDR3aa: CSVEARREQYF